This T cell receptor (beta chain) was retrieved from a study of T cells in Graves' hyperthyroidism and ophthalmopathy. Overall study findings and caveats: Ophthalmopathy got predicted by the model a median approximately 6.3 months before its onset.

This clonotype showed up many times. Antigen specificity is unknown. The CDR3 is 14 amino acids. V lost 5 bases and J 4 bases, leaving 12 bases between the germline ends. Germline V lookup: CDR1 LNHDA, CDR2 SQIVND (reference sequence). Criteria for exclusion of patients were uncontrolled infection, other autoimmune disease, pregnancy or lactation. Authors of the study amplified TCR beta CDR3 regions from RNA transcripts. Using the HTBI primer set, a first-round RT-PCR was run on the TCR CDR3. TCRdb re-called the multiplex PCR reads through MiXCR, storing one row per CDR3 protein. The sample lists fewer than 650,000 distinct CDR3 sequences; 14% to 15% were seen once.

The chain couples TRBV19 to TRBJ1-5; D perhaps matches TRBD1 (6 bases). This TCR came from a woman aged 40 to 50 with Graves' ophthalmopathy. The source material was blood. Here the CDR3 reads CASSDWTENQPQHF. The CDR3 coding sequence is TGTGCCAGTAGTGATTGGACAGAGAATCAGCCCCAGCATTTT.